The source of this TCR beta chain is a study of blood T cell repertoires in COVID-19 (TCRdb year 2020). In terms of the full investigation: Samples covering the acute and convalescent phases of COVID-19 were provided by collaborators in the United States, Italy and Spain. The material from the prospective study consisted of cDNA or gDNA derived from T cells, B-cell-depleted T cells, or PBMCs. Samples were obtained from the ongoing ImmuneRACE study (first 160 participants) and from 1,200 or so subjects provided by 6 global collaborators. Sample metadata almost always included a de-identified subject ID, COVID-19 status, age in years and sex. Where available, HLA class I and class II types were obtained from metadata supplied by the sample provider rather than from assay-based typing. Deeply sampled blood TCRbeta repertoires from subjects exposed to, actively infected with, or recovered from COVID-19 were included in the dataset. The repertoires were made available in a free public database intended to serve as a resource for research on the immune response to SARS-CoV-2.

A note on this clone: The target of this receptor is not known. Base-call qualities are not available, and no considerably larger clone is one nucleotide away.

The germline V gene (reference sequence) yields GTSNPN for CDR1 and SVGIG for CDR2. At the junction V is shortened by 3 bases and J by 8 bases; bases outside the gene matches: 1. The CDR3 measures 13 amino acids from cysteine to phenylalanine. The read is trimmed to its CDR3 DNA, 39 bases read in frame from base 1. TCRbeta CDR3 regions were amplified from genomic DNA by means of the immunoSEQ Assay, a bias-controlled multiplex PCR. The paper's processing steps were these. The number of nucleated cells in each sample was estimated from the amplification of reference gene primers within the assay. To quantify the absolute abundance of each unique TCRbeta CDR3 rearrangement, sequence reads were collapsed and filtered. Productive Simpson clonality was computed per sample as the square root of Simpson's diversity index over productive rearrangements. TCRdb limited this immuneACCESS table to in-frame rearrangements with V and J called. A share of clones is missing; checked studies link under half to unresolved V genes, and the rest is unexplained. That table furnishes V, J and clone size, whereas the DNA furnished D and trimming. In this sample the table shows 150,000 or so clones, roughly 84% of which occur a single time. Roughly 18% of the sample is in the top ten clones.

Summary of the overall study and its limitations: How much clinical and demographic metadata was included differed by source and by participant, and the metadata was provided uncurated.

In the prospective study, participants were 18 to 89 years old, resided in approximately 22 geographic areas of the United States, and were enrolled through a virtual design. Cohort assignment in the prospective study relied on participant-reported clinical history from a screening survey and a study questionnaire. Recovered participants in ImmuneRACE Cohort 3 were defined by two consecutive negative NP/OP PCR tests, clearance by a healthcare professional, or resolution of symptoms. Mobile phlebotomists in the prospective study collected whole blood, serum and a nasopharyngeal or oropharyngeal swab from every participant. Prospective study participants could optionally give additional blood draws and questionnaires over an approximately 2-month period. Before DNA extraction, prospective study blood samples were shipped either frozen or at room temperature.

This clonotype was sampled from a man in his fifties or sixties who had recovered from COVID-19. The rearranged chain carries TRBV30 and TRBJ2-2; 12 junctional bases match TRBD1. The material sequenced was PBMCs or T cells enriched from blood (not recorded which). The bases read TGTGCCTGGAGGGGACAGGGGGCTGGGGAGCTGTTTTTT. Its protein product is CAWRGQGAGELFF. The reference TRBV30 and TRBJ2-2 proteins fill in what lies around the CDR3, so the full variable domain reads SQTIHQWPATLVQPVGSPLSLECTVEGTSNPNLYWYRQAAGRGLQLLFYSVGIGQISSEVPQNLSASRPQDRQFILSSKKLLLSDSGFYLCAWRGQGAGELFFGEGSRLTVL.